A selection of T cell receptor beta chains follows, all from one sample in a study of cytomegalovirus exposure and HLA in healthy donors. Measured with immunoSEQ multiplex PCR; TCRdb has only the in-frame clones, and not every one. Of under 200,000 clones in the sample, around 78% were seen once. Material: PBMCs. These receptors were obtained from a woman aged 40-49 years in good health and CMV-seronegative. The CDR3 runs from the conserved cysteine through the conserved F or W. The D gene is left open where the match is weak. Clone size appears in some rows only: once, few, many, or a class for an expanded clone.

D	J	V	size	CDR3	DNA
TRBD1	TRBJ2-7	TRBV28	few	CASRLHRGPKSEQYF	TGTGCCAGCAGACTCCACAGGGGGCCTAAGAGCGAGCAGTACTTC
-	TRBJ1-1	TRBV7-9	few	CSSSRQETEAFF	TGTTCCAGCAGCCGACAGGAGACTGAAGCTTTCTTT
TRBD1	TRBJ2-1	TRBV6-5	-	CASSYSDTTGGGEQFF	TGTGCCAGCAGTTACTCCGACACTACAGGGGGAGGTGAGCAGTTCTTC
TRBD1	TRBJ1-5	TRBV5-1	-	CASSLGTGDQPQHF	TGCGCCAGCAGCTTGGGGACAGGGGATCAGCCCCAGCATTTT
-	TRBJ2-1	TRBV11-3	-	CASSSGQTSRANEQFF	TGTGCCAGCAGCTCAGGACAGACCTCCCGAGCCAATGAGCAGTTCTTC
TRBD1	TRBJ2-3	TRBV5-1	once	CASSPGTGVTDTQYF	TGCGCCAGCAGCCCGGGGACAGGGGTAACAGATACGCAGTATTTT
TRBD1	TRBJ2-7	TRBV18	-	CASSLPDRTPYEQYF	TGTGCCAGCTCACTCCCGGACAGGACTCCCTACGAGCAGTACTTC
-	TRBJ2-1	TRBV12-2	-	CASRHRTHYNEQFF	TGTGCAAGTCGCCACCGGACACACTACAATGAGCAGTTCTTC
-	TRBJ1-2	TRBV7-2	-	CASTTGGRILNYGYTF	TGTGCCAGCACCACCGGGGGGCGGATCCTTAACTATGGCTACACCTTC
TRBD2	TRBJ2-5	TRBV7-9	few	CASSSGLVQTQYF	TGTGCCAGCAGCTCTGGACTAGTCCAGACCCAGTACTTC
TRBD1	TRBJ2-7	TRBV5-6	-	CASSRQGGTYEQYF	TGTGCCAGCAGCAGACAGGGGGGCACCTACGAGCAGTACTTC
-	TRBJ1-6	TRBV2	few	CASSGGTWVSPLHF	TGTGCCAGCAGTGGGGGGACTTGGGTTTCACCCCTCCACTTT
-	TRBJ2-7	TRBV7-9	-	CSSSPDIASYEQYF	TGTTCCAGCAGCCCTGACATCGCTTCCTACGAGCAGTACTTC
TRBD1	TRBJ1-2	TRBV11-2	-	CASSLDQGAYGYTF	TGTGCCAGCAGCTTAGACCAGGGGGCTTATGGCTACACCTTC
TRBD1	TRBJ1-2	TRBV5-6	-	CAGSPLQGDYYGYTF	TGTGCCGGCAGCCCACTGCAGGGGGACTACTATGGCTACACCTTC
TRBD1	TRBJ1-1	TRBV6-6	few	CASSYTNRGEAFF	TGTGCCAGCAGTTACACTAACAGGGGTGAAGCTTTCTTT
TRBD1	TRBJ1-2	TRBV23-1	once	CASSARDRGIYGYTF	TGCGCCAGCAGTGCCCGAGACAGGGGGATATATGGCTACACCTTC
-	TRBJ1-1	TRBV4-2	-	CASSPRDDMNTEAFF	TGTGCCAGCAGCCCCCGGGATGATATGAACACTGAAGCTTTCTTT
-	TRBJ1-4	TRBV6-1	-	CASSGTQGKANEKLFF	TGTGCCAGCAGTGGAACCCAGGGCAAAGCTAATGAAAAACTGTTTTTT
-	TRBJ2-7	TRBV13	-	CASSSGFYEQYF	TGTGCCAGCAGCTCGGGGTTCTACGAGCAGTACTTC
TRBD1	TRBJ1-6	TRBV6-5	-	CASRLDRIGSPLHF	TGTGCCAGCAGACTGGACAGGATTGGGTCACCCCTCCACTTT
-	TRBJ1-1	TRBV11-2	once	CASSIAGGHPEAFF	TGTGCCAGCAGCATCGCCGGGGGGCACCCTGAAGCTTTCTTT
-	TRBJ2-5	TRBV18	-	CASSPQQGTEETQYF	TGTGCCAGCTCACCTCAACAGGGAACCGAAGAGACCCAGTACTTC
-	TRBJ2-5	TRBV5-1	-	CASSLGWAGEETQYF	TGCGCCAGCAGCTTGGGTTGGGCGGGCGAAGAGACCCAGTACTTC
-	TRBJ1-2	TRBV4-1	-	CASSQVSGPTANYGYTF	TGCGCCAGCAGCCAAGTATCTGGACCGACAGCTAACTATGGCTACACCTTC
-	TRBJ2-2	TRBV5-1	-	CASSLGGAGELFF	TGCGCCAGCAGCTTGGGGGGGGCCGGGGAGCTGTTTTTT
-	TRBJ2-5	TRBV5-1	-	CASSPSPSGQETQYF	TGCGCCAGCAGCCCCTCCCCTTCGGGCCAAGAGACCCAGTACTTC
TRBD1	TRBJ2-7	TRBV27	-	CASSRQGYEQYF	TGTGCCAGCAGTAGACAGGGATACGAGCAGTACTTC
-	TRBJ1-2	TRBV5-4	few	CASRLEATGVRGYTF	TGTGCCAGCAGACTCGAGGCGACAGGCGTTCGGGGCTACACCTTC
-	TRBJ1-3	TRBV18	-	CASSRRDQPGNTIYF	TGTGCCAGCTCACGCAGGGATCAGCCTGGAAACACCATATATTTT
-	TRBJ1-1	TRBV6-5	few	CASSYSSGVREAFF	TGTGCCAGCAGTTACTCCTCAGGGGTCCGTGAAGCTTTCTTT
-	TRBJ2-2	TRBV10-3	once	CAISVGSSGTGELFF	TGTGCCATCAGTGTAGGGTCTTCGGGGACCGGGGAGCTGTTTTTT
-	TRBJ1-1	TRBV29-1	few	CNVGTDGEAFF	TGCAACGTTGGAACAGATGGTGAAGCTTTCTTT
-	TRBJ1-1	TRBV4-1	-	CASSPAPGITEAFF	TGCGCCAGCAGCCCGGCGCCGGGGATCACTGAAGCTTTCTTT
TRBD1	TRBJ1-4	TRBV5-4	few	CASSLFGRTGMRNEKLFF	TGTGCCAGCAGCTTGTTTGGACGGACAGGGATGAGGAATGAAAAACTGTTTTTT
TRBD1	TRBJ1-4	TRBV14	-	CASRVGQGASELFF	TGTGCCAGCAGGGTTGGACAGGGGGCTTCGGAACTGTTTTTT
TRBD1	TRBJ1-2	TRBV11-3	-	CASRDAGQGYGYTF	TGTGCCAGCAGGGACGCGGGACAGGGATATGGCTACACCTTC
TRBD2	TRBJ2-1	TRBV4-1	-	CASSQVGQGRGGDEQFF	TGCGCCAGCAGCCAAGTCGGGCAAGGGCGGGGGGGCGATGAGCAGTTCTTC
-	TRBJ2-5	TRBV2	-	CASTVYQETQYF	TGTGCCAGCACAGTTTATCAAGAGACCCAGTACTTC
-	TRBJ2-1	TRBV5-1	few	CASSLAPGSKNNEQFF	TGCGCCAGCAGCTTGGCTCCTGGGAGTAAAAACAATGAGCAGTTCTTC
TRBD1	TRBJ2-1	TRBV5-1	-	CASSVDRGRGEQFF	TGCGCCAGCAGCGTGGACAGGGGGCGGGGGGAGCAGTTCTTC
TRBD1	TRBJ1-1	TRBV6-1	-	CASIQGDTEAFF	TGTGCCAGCATCCAGGGGGATACTGAAGCTTTCTTT
-	TRBJ1-5	TRBV12-2	-	CASRLDDRGLNQPQHF	TGTGCAAGTCGCTTAGACGACAGGGGATTGAATCAGCCCCAGCATTTT
-	TRBJ2-7	TRBV2	-	CARGTGKLNSYEQYF	TGTGCCCGCGGCACGGGGAAATTGAATTCCTACGAGCAGTACTTC
TRBD2	TRBJ2-3	TRBV19	-	CASSRGLGGDTQYF	TGTGCCAGTAGTAGGGGTTTGGGGGGGGATACGCAGTATTTT
-	TRBJ1-4	TRBV28	-	CASSFGGTGEKLFF	TGTGCCAGCAGTTTCGGGGGGACGGGTGAAAAACTGTTTTTT
-	TRBJ2-3	TRBV7-3	once	CASSLEQASTDTQYF	TGTGCCAGCAGCTTAGAACAGGCGAGCACAGATACGCAGTATTTT
TRBD1	TRBJ2-2	TRBV5-1	-	CASSLDRGPGGGELFF	TGCGCCAGCAGCTTGGACAGGGGGCCCGGGGGCGGGGAGCTGTTTTTT
TRBD1	TRBJ2-2	TRBV7-6	-	CASSSGTANTGELFF	TGTGCCAGCAGTTCCGGGACAGCGAACACCGGGGAGCTGTTTTTT
-	TRBJ2-7	TRBV9	-	CASSGGPGHQYEQYF	TGTGCCAGCAGCGGAGGGCCGGGACACCAATACGAGCAGTACTTC
TRBD1	TRBJ1-6	TRBV7-9	-	CASSGGTGVNSPLHF	TGTGCCAGCAGCGGCGGGACAGGGGTTAATTCACCCCTCCACTTT
-	TRBJ1-5	TRBV7-2	-	CASSPGAGEGNQPQHF	TGTGCCAGCAGCCCCGGGGCGGGGGAGGGAAATCAGCCCCAGCATTTT
-	TRBJ2-3	TRBV7-3	-	CASSLMTRSTDTQYF	TGTGCCAGCAGCTTAATGACACGTAGCACAGATACGCAGTATTTT
-	TRBJ2-7	TRBV5-1	-	CASSSTPVGLSYEQYF	TGCGCCAGCAGCTCGACGCCTGTGGGCCTCTCCTACGAGCAGTACTTC
TRBD1	TRBJ1-1	TRBV27	few	CASSLGTGVGNTEAFF	TGTGCCAGCAGTTTAGGGACAGGGGTTGGGAACACTGAAGCTTTCTTT
-	TRBJ1-1	TRBV7-2	-	CASSRRVQGGEAFF	TGTGCCAGTTCTCGTAGGGTGCAGGGCGGAGAAGCTTTCTTT
TRBD1	TRBJ1-4	TRBV19	once	CASSQWTGEKLFF	TGTGCCAGTAGCCAATGGACAGGTGAAAAACTGTTTTTT
TRBD2	TRBJ2-7	TRBV2	-	CASRATGLAPTYEQYF	TGTGCCAGCAGAGCGACCGGACTAGCTCCGACCTACGAGCAGTACTTC
-	TRBJ1-3	TRBV19	-	CASSTTDSSGNTIYF	TGTGCCAGTAGTACGACGGACAGCTCTGGAAACACCATATATTTT